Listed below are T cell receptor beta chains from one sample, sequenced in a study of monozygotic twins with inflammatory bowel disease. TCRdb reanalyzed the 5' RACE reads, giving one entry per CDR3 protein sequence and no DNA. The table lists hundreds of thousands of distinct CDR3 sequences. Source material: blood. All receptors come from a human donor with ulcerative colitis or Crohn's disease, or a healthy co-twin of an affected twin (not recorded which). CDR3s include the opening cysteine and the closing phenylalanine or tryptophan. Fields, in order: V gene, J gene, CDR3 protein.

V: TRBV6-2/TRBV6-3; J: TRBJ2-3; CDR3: CASRRHGNTDTQYF
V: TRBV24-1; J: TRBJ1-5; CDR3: CATNDREGQPQHF
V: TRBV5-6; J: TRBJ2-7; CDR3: CASSLNAYEQYF
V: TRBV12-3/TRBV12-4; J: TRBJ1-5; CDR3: CASRLRQGGSNQPQHF
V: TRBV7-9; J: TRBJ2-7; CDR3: CASSLGSDRAHYEQYF
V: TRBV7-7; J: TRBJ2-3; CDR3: CASNGLAPSTDTQYF
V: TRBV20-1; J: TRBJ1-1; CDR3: CSASWRGRNTEAFF
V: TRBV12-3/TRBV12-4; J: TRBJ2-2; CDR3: CASSPGLAGGPDTGELFF
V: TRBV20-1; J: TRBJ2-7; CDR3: CSASLLPLREQYF
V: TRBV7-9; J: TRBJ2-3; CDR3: CASDRDTDTQYF
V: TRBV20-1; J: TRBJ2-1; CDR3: CSARRGTVSYNEQFF
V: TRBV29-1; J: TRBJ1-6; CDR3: CSVADGTANSPLHF
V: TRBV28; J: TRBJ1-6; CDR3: CASWAGTFGSPLHF
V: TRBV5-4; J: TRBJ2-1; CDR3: CASSSEDNEQFF
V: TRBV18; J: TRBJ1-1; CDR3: CASSRDRGLDTEAFF
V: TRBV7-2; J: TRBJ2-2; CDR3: CASSLVGLTGELFF
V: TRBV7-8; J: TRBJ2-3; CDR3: CASSSGLAGWGLGQYF
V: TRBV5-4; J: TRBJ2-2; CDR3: CASSVGGQVISAGELFF
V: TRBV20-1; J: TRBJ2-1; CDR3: CSANPGQGWYNEQFF
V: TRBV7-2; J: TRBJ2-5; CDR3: CASRLDRARETQYF
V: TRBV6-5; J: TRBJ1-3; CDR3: CASSYSIGGTAKGNTIYF
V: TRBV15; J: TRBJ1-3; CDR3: CATSIPGPSGNTIYF
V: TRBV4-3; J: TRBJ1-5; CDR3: CASSQERTGSQPQHF
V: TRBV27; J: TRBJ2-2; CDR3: CASSFLGATGELFF
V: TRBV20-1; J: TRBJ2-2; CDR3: CSAILRGVETGELFF
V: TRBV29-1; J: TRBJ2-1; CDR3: CSVGSGTTGLEQFF
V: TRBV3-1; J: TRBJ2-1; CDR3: CASSQVYSAESSYNEQFF
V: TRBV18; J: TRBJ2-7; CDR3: CASSPKQGPWEQYF
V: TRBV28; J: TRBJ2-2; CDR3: CASLAVGELFF
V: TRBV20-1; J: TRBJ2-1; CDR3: CSAAQTGVRVREQFF
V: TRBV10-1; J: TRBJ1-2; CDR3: CASSDGALGYTF
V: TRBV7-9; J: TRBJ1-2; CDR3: CASSLGGEDIYGYTF
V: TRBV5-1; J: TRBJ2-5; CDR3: CASSLAGNQETQYF
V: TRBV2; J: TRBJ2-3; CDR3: CASSGIASRNPTDTQYF
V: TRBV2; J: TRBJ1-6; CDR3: CASWGILLPLHF
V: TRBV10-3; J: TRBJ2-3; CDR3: CAIRGRDGSDTQYF
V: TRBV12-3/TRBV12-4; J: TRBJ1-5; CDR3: CASSLGRQGTLGNQPQHF
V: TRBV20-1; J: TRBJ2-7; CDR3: CSARPGTLYEQYF
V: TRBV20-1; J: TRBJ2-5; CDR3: CSAIGRQETQYF
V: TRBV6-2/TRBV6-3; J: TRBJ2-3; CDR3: CASSWDRGRREDTQYF
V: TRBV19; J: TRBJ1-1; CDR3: CATSGPLGNTEAFF
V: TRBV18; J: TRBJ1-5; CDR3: CASSQQDNQPQHF
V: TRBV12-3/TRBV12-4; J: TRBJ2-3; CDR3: CASQLTGTDTQYF
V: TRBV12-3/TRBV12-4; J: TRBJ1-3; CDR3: CASSPRNRAGGNTIYF
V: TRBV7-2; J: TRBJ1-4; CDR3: CASSPMDKYEKLFF
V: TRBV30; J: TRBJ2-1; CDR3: CAWSQGQGYNEQFF
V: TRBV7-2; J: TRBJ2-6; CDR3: CASSLAIRGSGANVLTF
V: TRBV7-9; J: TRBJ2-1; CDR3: CASSLAQGRVDNEQFF
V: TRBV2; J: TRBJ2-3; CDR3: CASNRGSQQYF
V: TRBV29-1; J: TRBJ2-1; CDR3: CSVAQGGGRGNEQFF
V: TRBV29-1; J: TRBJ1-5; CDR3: CSVSVGSVGNQPQHF
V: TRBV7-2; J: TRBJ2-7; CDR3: CASRGGYPSNSYEQYF
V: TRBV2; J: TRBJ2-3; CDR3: CASGALRADTQYF
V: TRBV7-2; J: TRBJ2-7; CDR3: CASSWGLADYEQYF
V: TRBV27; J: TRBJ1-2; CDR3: CASSQSGGGYTF
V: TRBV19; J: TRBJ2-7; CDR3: CASRSSGRSDEQYF
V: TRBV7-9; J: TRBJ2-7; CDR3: CASSFTGRVAYEQYF
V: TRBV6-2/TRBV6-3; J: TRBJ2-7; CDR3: CASSYPGLAYEQYF
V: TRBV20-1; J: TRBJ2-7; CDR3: CSADTGTSTYDQYF